The clone carrying this T cell receptor (beta chain) has a handful of counts. The CDR3 contains 16 residues. V shed 1 base and J shed 3 bases, with 13 bases lying between them. Germline loops: CDR1 SEHNR, CDR2 FQNEAQ (reference sequence). This sample was included in a study of early T cells in non-severe SARS-CoV-2 infection. The wider study: The sequenced material was bulk RNA from unsorted whole blood, and its chains were unpaired.

Unique molecular identifiers tagged individual cDNA molecules. Each CDR3 protein is one row after TCRdb ran MiXCR on the 5' RACE reads. The data show about 46,000 distinct CDR3 sequences, over 5% seen once. The rearrangement joins TRBV7-9 to TRBJ1-5; a weak D match, TRBD1 (6 bases). The clonotype comes from an adult who was a healthcare worker with PCR-confirmed SARS-CoV-2 infection or an uninfected control (not recorded which). Sequencing was performed on whole blood, taken at baseline. This CDR3 reads CASSLGAGQFNQPQHF. CDR3 sequence (DNA): TGTGCCAGCAGCTTAGGGGCAGGACAGTTCAATCAGCCCCAGCATTTT.